A single sample gave rise to the 32 T cell receptor beta chains below, sequenced in a study of blood T cell repertoires in COVID-19. Assay used: immunoSEQ multiplex PCR; TCRdb lists only in-frame clones, some missing. The repertoire holds 110,000 to 150,000 clones, with around three quarters as singletons. Sequencing was carried out using peripheral blood. These receptors came from a man in his forties or fifties with active or convalescent COVID-19.

The chain couples TRBV18 to TRBJ1-4, with D uncertain. The CDR3 extends over 16 amino acids. In germline, CDR1 is KGHSH, CDR2 LQKENI. The ends were cut back, 3 bases at V and 5 bases at J, with 16 bases in the middle. For the CDR3, the DNA is TGTGCCAGCTCACCGGCCCAAAACGGGTTAAATGAAAAACTGTTTTTT. It translates to CASSPAQNGLNEKLFF. The full variable domain, its missing parts supplied by reference TRBV18 and TRBJ1-4, is NAGVMQNPRHLVRRRGQEARLRCSPMKGHSHVYWYRQLPEEGLKFMVYLQKENIIDESGMPKERFSAEFPKEGPSILRIQQVVRGDSAAYFCASSPAQNGLNEKLFFGSGTQLSVL.

The chain carries TRBV5-4 and TRBJ2-2; 9 bases are shared with TRBD2. CDR1 SGHNT and CDR2 YYREEE come from the germline V gene (reference sequence). CDR3 length equals 16 residues. Trimming removed 4 bases from V and 2 bases from J; junction bases left unmatched: 6. This CDR3 is CASSTGTSSNTGELFF. Written as DNA, the CDR3 is TGTGCCAGCAGCACCGGGACTAGCTCAAACACCGGGGAGCTGTTTTTT.

The rearrangement uses TRBV30 and TRBJ2-7; maybe TRBD2 (6 bases). Looked up from germline, CDR1 is GTSNPN and CDR2 is SVGIG (reference sequence). The CDR3 length is 14 residues. The V end was cut by 3 bases, the J end by 2 bases, with 14 bases between. The CDR3 is CAWSLGTGAYEQYF. CDR3 DNA: TGTGCCTGGAGCCTAGGGACGGGAGCCTACGAGCAGTACTTC.

This clone was seen more than once but under ten times. The CDR3 region has the DNA TGTGCCAGCAGTCCCTCGACAGTTAGCTACGAGCAGTACTTC. This codes for CASSPSTVSYEQYF. The chain joins TRBV9 to TRBJ2-7; D is perhaps TRBD1 (5 bases). Per the germline V gene, CDR1 is SGDLS and CDR2 is YYNGEE. This CDR3 has 14 residues. V lost 5 bases to trimming and J lost 3 bases, with 15 bases between them.

This clone was counted once. J is TRBJ2-1 and V is TRBV7-3; TRBD2 agrees at 8 bases. The ends lost 5 bases at V and 2 bases at J; junction bases unmatched: 5. The CDR3 spans 15 residues. The germline V gene encodes CDR1 SGHTA and CDR2 FQGTGA. The CDR3 DNA reads as TGTGCCAGCAGCCAAAGTAGCGGGACCTACAATGAGCAGTTCTTC. It is translated as CASSQSSGTYNEQFF.

The genes are TRBV4-1 and TRBJ2-5; 10 bases are a match to TRBD2. The junction had 6 bases not matched to a gene; V was cut back by 1 base and J by 7 bases. There are 15 residues in the CDR3. CDR1 is MGHRA, CDR2 YSYEKL, per germline. In DNA form, the CDR3 reads TGCGCCAGCAGCCAAGGAGCTAGCGGGAGTGTGACCCAGTACTTC. This codes for CASSQGASGSVTQYF.

DNA for the CDR3: TGTGCCGGCCGGGACAGGGGCTACGAGCAGTACTTC. Residues: CAGRDRGYEQYF. The chain links TRBV30 to TRBJ2-7; TRBD1 matches at 10 bases. Germline assignment: CDR1 GTSNPN and CDR2 SVGIG (reference sequence). With 8 bases clipped from V and 3 bases from J, the junction kept 4 bases outside the gene matches. The CDR3 totals 12 residues.

About this clone: The sample contains more than one DNA sequence encoding this CDR3. This chain links TRBV10-3 with TRBJ1-5; possible D gene TRBD1, 5 bases. The CDR3 extends over 14 amino acids. Germline values: CDR1 ENHRY, CDR2 SYGVKD. Trimming took off 0 bases at V and 4 bases at J, with 7 bases between the two ends. CDR3 region: CAISESTGNQPQHF. In DNA form, the CDR3 reads TGTGCCATCAGTGAGTCCACAGGTAATCAGCCCCAGCATTTT.

The CDR3 here is CASSEPAGDYEQYF. The CDR3 DNA follows: TGTGCCAGCAGTGAACCAGCGGGAGACTACGAGCAGTACTTC. V is TRBV6-1 and J is TRBJ2-7; 8 bases fit TRBD2. V lost 2 bases to trimming and J lost 3 bases; unmatched junction nucleotides: 3. Germline V CDR1 and CDR2: MNHNS, SASEGT. The CDR3 runs to 14 residues.

This clone has a handful of counts. V is TRBV7-9 and J is TRBJ1-6, with D uncertain. Deletions cut 0 bases from V and 8 bases from J, with 8 bases between. Germline CDR1 SEHNR, CDR2 FQNEAQ (reference sequence). The CDR3 is made up of 14 amino acids. Written as DNA, the CDR3 is TGTGCCAGCAGCTTAGCATGGGGAGATTCACCCCTCCACTTT. It encodes CASSLAWGDSPLHF.

The CDR3 reads CASSAGQGYNEQFF. The CDR3 DNA reads TGTGCCAGCAGCGCCGGACAGGGCTACAATGAGCAGTTCTTC. This rearrangement joins TRBV9 to TRBJ2-1; TRBD1 matches at 8 bases. Germline lookup yields CDR1 SGDLS and CDR2 YYNGEE. CDR3 size: 14 residues. With 3 bases clipped from V and 3 bases from J, the junction kept 2 bases outside the gene matches.

The CDR3 here is CASSARLAATGELFF. CDR3 nucleotide sequence: TGTGCCAGCAGCGCCCGACTAGCGGCCACCGGGGAGCTGTTTTTT. The chain links TRBV7-9 to TRBJ2-2; 9 bases fit TRBD2. Trimming at V came to 5 bases and at J to 4 bases, leaving 5 bases not matched to a gene. Germline CDR1 is SEHNR and CDR2 is FQNEAQ (reference sequence). The CDR3 contains 15 residues.

In its sample, this clone was seen once. The chain employs TRBV19 and TRBJ2-1, with 11 bases fitting TRBD2. The CDR3 length is 15 residues. The germline gives CDR1 LNHDA, CDR2 SQIVND (reference sequence). V lost 6 bases and J lost 8; bases outside the gene matches: 9. CDR3 in amino acids: CASSPRNSGGDEQFF. As DNA, the CDR3 is TGTGCCAGTAGCCCCCGGAATAGCGGGGGGGATGAGCAGTTCTTC.

This chain uses TRBV7-9 with TRBJ2-3; D unclear. The CDR3 has 15 amino acids. V was cut by 3 bases and J by 2 bases, with 12 bases left in between. Germline values: CDR1 SEHNR, CDR2 FQNEAQ (reference sequence). CDR3 DNA: TGTGCCAGCAGCTTCCCCAGGTTAAACACAGATACGCAGTATTTT. Protein sequence: CASSFPRLNTDTQYF.

The rearrangement links TRBV5-4 to TRBJ2-7; D remains ambiguous. Deletions cut 0 bases from V and 0 bases from J, with 7 bases between. This CDR3 region has 14 residues. In germline, CDR1 is SGHNT, CDR2 YYREEE (reference sequence). Here the CDR3 reads CASSLGPSSYEQYF. Written as DNA, the CDR3 is TGTGCCAGCAGCTTGGGGCCAAGCTCCTACGAGCAGTACTTC. Using reference TRBV5-4 and TRBJ2-7 for the parts outside the CDR3, the full variable domain is ETGVTQSPTHLIKTRGQQVTLRCSSQSGHNTVSWYQQALGQGPQFIFQYYREEENGRGNFPPRFSGLQFPNYSSELNVNALELDDSALYLCASSLGPSSYEQYFGPGTRLTVT.

The CDR3 DNA sequence: TGTGCCAGCAGTTTCCGAGGGGGCTCCGGGGAGCTGTTTTTT. Residues: CASSFRGGSGELFF. This chain connects TRBV28 to TRBJ2-2; 7 bases match TRBD1. With V trimmed by 3 bases and J by 6 bases, 4 bases remained unmatched. The germline CDR1 and CDR2 sequences are MDHEN and SYDVKM. The CDR3 extends over 14 amino acids.

V gene TRBV19 combines with J gene TRBJ2-7; 7 positions match TRBD2. This CDR3 is 13 amino acids long. Per the germline V gene, CDR1 is LNHDA and CDR2 is SQIVND (reference sequence). V lost 5 bases and J lost 2; bases outside the gene matches: 3. CDR3 sequence reads: CASSHGTTYEQYF. In DNA, the CDR3 is TGTGCCAGTAGTCACGGGACTACCTACGAGCAGTACTTC.

The chain combines TRBV28 with TRBJ1-2, with D uncertain. With 6 bases removed from V and 4 bases from J, the gap between germline ends came to 12 bases. Germline values: CDR1 MDHEN, CDR2 SYDVKM. The CDR3 has 13 amino acids. The CDR3 DNA sequence: TGTGCCAGCAGCGTGGAGGGAATCTATGGCTACACCTTC. This codes for CASSVEGIYGYTF.

The chain joins TRBV10-3 to TRBJ2-1; 9 positions match TRBD1. V was clipped by 7 bases and J by 3 bases; unmatched bases: 4. CDR1 is ENHRY and CDR2 is SYGVKD in the germline V gene. The CDR3 loop spans 14 amino acids. This CDR3 reads CAITSDRGYNEQFF. The CDR3 nucleotides read TGTGCCATCACCTCGGACAGGGGCTACAATGAGCAGTTCTTC.

The rearrangement joins TRBV10-3 to TRBJ2-3; TRBD1 is a possible D gene (5 bases). The CDR3 contains 15 residues. Germline V gene lookup returns CDR1 ENHRY and CDR2 SYGVKD. V lost 3 bases to trimming and J lost 0 bases, with 10 bases between them. Here the CDR3 DNA reads TGTGCCATCAGTGATGTTGGGGCCAGCACAGATACGCAGTATTTT. This encodes CAISDVGASTDTQYF.

In its sample, this clone was seen a few times. V and J are TRBV21-1 and TRBJ2-4; the D call in the table, TRBD2, was not verified against the DNA. TRBV21-1 constitutes a pseudogene. The CDR3 is 10 amino acids. The CDR3 bases are TGTGGGAGAGGCAAAAACATTCAGTACTTC. It yields the protein CGRGKNIQYF.

In this sample, this clone turned up a few times. The rearrangement uses TRBV29-1 and TRBJ2-2; tentatively, D is TRBD1 (6 bases). Germline V gene data show CDR1 as SQVTM and CDR2 as ANQGSEA. The ends were cut back, 2 bases at V and 2 bases at J, with 12 bases in the middle. This CDR3 is 15 amino acids long. CDR3 DNA sequence: TGCAGCGTTGAAACCGGGACACTTAACACCGGGGAGCTGTTTTTT. It codes for CSVETGTLNTGELFF.

The V call is TRBV7-3, the J call TRBJ2-7, with D perhaps TRBD1 (6 bases). The CDR3 length is 15 residues. CDR1 is SGHTA and CDR2 is FQGTGA in the germline V gene. Trimming cost V 2 bases and J 0 bases, with 11 bases left between them. In DNA, the CDR3 is TGTGCCAGCAGCTTATTACGGACAGCCTCCTACGAGCAGTACTTC. Translated, it gives CASSLLRTASYEQYF.

This chain connects TRBV5-1 to TRBJ2-1, with 9 bases that match TRBD2. The CDR3 covers 16 residues. The germline CDR1 and CDR2 sequences are SGHRS and YFSETQ. The trim removed 4 bases at V and 4 bases at J, leaving 9 bases unmatched. CDR3 residues: CASSISGTSIYNEQFF. The CDR3 DNA reads TGCGCCAGCAGCATCTCCGGGACTAGCATTTACAATGAGCAGTTCTTC.

J is TRBJ2-3 and V is TRBV15; the D gene is possibly TRBD2 (6 bases). The V end was cut by 3 bases, the J end by 0 bases, with 10 bases between. CDR1 is LNHNV and CDR2 is YYDKDF in the germline V gene (reference sequence). CDR3 length: 15 residues. The CDR3 reads CATSSSGTSTDTQYF. CDR3 sequence (DNA): TGTGCCACCAGCAGTAGCGGAACTAGCACAGATACGCAGTATTTT.

The chain joins TRBV7-9 to TRBJ2-3, with TRBD2 matching 7 bases. Germline trimming cut 5 bases from V and 2 bases from J; bases unmatched to any gene: 7. Germline CDR1 reads SEHNR; CDR2 reads FQNEAQ (reference sequence). The CDR3 covers 15 residues. This chain's CDR3 is CASSLGLAVTDTQYF. CDR3 sequence (DNA): TGTGCCAGCAGCCTGGGGCTAGCGGTCACAGATACGCAGTATTTT.

This clone was detected only a few times. V gene TRBV10-1 combines with J gene TRBJ2-7; 9 bases match TRBD1. This CDR3 is built from 13 residues. V was pared by 7 bases and J by 5 bases, with 6 bases of the junction left unmatched. Germline-derived CDR1 and CDR2 are WNHNN and SYGVQD (reference sequence). CDR3 region: CASTGTGRHEQYF. The CDR3 bases are TGCGCCAGCACCGGGACAGGGAGGCACGAGCAGTACTTC.

The chain recombines TRBV19 with TRBJ2-6, with D perhaps TRBD1 (5 bases). The CDR3 covers 15 residues. The germline gives CDR1 LNHDA, CDR2 SQIVND (reference sequence). The V and J ends lost 4 bases and 1 base respectively, with 8 bases between them. CDR3 in DNA: TGTGCCAGTAGTAGAACAGGATCTGGGGCCAACGTCCTGACTTTC. It codes for CASSRTGSGANVLTF.

CDR3 bases: TGTGCCAGTAGCACAAGGGGGCTTTGGCAGCCCCAGCATTTT. It codes for CASSTRGLWQPQHF. This chain uses TRBV19 with TRBJ1-5, with TRBD1 matching over 7 bases. J was trimmed by 7 bases and V by 6 bases; bases with no gene match: 9. The CDR3 has 14 amino acids. CDR1 is LNHDA and CDR2 is SQIVND in the germline V gene (reference sequence).

The rearrangement links TRBV27 to TRBJ1-1, with 8 bases identical to TRBD1. The CDR3 runs to 16 residues. The trim removed 2 bases at V and 0 bases at J, leaving 5 bases unmatched. CDR1 and CDR2 (germline): MNHEY, SMNVEV (reference sequence). This CDR3 is CASSLGRGRLNTEAFF. The DNA for the CDR3 is TGTGCCAGCAGTTTAGGCAGGGGGCGCCTGAACACTGAAGCTTTCTTT.

This sequence joins TRBV27 and TRBJ1-5, with TRBD1 matching over 10 bases. This CDR3 region has 15 residues. Germline lookup yields CDR1 MNHEY and CDR2 SMNVEV (reference sequence). After removal of 2 bases from V and 7 bases from J, the junction contained 5 bases not matched to a gene. CDR3 loop: CASSLDRGHGQPQHF. The DNA for the CDR3 is TGTGCCAGCAGTTTAGACAGGGGGCACGGACAGCCCCAGCATTTT.

This chain joins TRBV5-1 and TRBJ1-1; maybe TRBD1 (5 bases). CDR1 SGHRS and CDR2 YFSETQ come from the germline V gene. This CDR3 has 15 residues. The V end lost 4 bases, the J end lost 3 bases, and 16 bases lay between the germline ends. In DNA form, the CDR3 reads TGCGCCAGCAGCATCGCGGGGGGTCGGGACACTGAAGCTTTCTTT. Protein: CASSIAGGRDTEAFF.